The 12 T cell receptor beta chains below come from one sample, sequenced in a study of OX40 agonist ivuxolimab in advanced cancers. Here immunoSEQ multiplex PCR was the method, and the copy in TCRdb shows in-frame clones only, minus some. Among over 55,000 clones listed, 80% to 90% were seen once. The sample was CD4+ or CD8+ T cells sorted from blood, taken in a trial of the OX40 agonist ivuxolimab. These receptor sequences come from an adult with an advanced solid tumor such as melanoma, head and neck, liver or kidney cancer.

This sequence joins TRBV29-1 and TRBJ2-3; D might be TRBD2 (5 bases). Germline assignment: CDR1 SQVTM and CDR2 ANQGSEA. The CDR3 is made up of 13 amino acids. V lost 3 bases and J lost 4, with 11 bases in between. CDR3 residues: CSVEVTGSDTQYF. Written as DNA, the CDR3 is TGCAGCGTTGAGGTGACGGGATCAGATACGCAGTATTTT.

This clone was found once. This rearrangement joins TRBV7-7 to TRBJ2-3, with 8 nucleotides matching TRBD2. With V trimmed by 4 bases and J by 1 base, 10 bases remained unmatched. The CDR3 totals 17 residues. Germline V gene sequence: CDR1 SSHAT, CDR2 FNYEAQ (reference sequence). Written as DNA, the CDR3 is TGTGCCAGCAGCTCTGGAGGGGTGACTAGCGGCACAGATACGCAGTATTTT. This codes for CASSSGGVTSGTDTQYF.

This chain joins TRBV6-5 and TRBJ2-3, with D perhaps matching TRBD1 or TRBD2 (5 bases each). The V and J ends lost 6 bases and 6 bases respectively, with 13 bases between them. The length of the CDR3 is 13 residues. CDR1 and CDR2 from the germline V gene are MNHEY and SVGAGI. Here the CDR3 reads CASSPPGRDTQYF. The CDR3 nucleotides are TGTGCCAGCAGCCCCCCGGGGCGGGATACGCAGTATTTT.

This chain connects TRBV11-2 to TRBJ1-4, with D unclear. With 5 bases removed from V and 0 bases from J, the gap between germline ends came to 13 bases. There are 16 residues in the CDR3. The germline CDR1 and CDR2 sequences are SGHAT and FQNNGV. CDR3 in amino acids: CASSRGTFATNEKLFF. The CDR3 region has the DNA TGTGCCAGCAGCCGTGGAACCTTCGCAACTAATGAAAAACTGTTTTTT.

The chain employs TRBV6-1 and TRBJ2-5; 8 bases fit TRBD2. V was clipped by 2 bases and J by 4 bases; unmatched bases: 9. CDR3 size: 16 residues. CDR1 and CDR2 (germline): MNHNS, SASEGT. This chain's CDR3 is CASSESSGTSTETQYF. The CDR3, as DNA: TGTGCCAGCAGTGAAAGTTCAGGGACTAGTACAGAGACCCAGTACTTC.

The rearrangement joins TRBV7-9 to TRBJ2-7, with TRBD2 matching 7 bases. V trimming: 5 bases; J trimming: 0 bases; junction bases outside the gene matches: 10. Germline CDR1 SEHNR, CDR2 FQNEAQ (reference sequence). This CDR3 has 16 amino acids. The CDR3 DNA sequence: TGTGCCAGCAGCCCCGAACCGGGAGGCGGCTCCTACGAGCAGTACGTC. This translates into CASSPEPGGGSYEQYV.

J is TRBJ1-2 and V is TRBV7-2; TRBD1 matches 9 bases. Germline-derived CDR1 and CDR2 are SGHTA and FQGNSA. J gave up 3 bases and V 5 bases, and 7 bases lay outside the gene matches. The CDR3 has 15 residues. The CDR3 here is CASSLMTGGDYGYTF. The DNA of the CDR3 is TGTGCCAGCAGCCTAATGACAGGGGGTGACTATGGCTACACCTTC.

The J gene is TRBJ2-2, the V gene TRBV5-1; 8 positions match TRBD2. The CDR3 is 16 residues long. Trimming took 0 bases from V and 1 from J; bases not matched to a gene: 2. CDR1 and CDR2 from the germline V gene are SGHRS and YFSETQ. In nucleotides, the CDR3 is TGCGCCAGCAGCTTGGGACTAGCGCGGAACACCGGGGAGCTGTTTTTT. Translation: CASSLGLARNTGELFF.

The CDR3 protein is CASSLAGGSTYEQYV. In nucleotides, the CDR3 is TGTGCCAGCAGCTTGGCCGGCGGGAGCACCTACGAGCAGTACGTC. The chain has TRBV5-4 and TRBJ2-7, with 7 bases matching TRBD2. Germline CDR1 and CDR2: SGHNT and YYREEE (reference sequence). The length of the CDR3 is 15 residues. Trimming removed 0 bases from V and 2 bases from J; junction bases left unmatched: 5.

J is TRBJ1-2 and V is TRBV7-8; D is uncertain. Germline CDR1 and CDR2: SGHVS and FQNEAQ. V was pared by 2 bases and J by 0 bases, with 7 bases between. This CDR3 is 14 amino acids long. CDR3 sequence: CASSLTPTNYGYTF. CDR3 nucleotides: TGTGCCAGCAGCTTAACACCGACTAACTATGGCTACACCTTC.

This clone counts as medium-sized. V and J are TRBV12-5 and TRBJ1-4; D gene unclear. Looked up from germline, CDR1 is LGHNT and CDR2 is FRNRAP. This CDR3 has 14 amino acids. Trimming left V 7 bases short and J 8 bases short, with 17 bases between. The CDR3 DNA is TGTGCTAGTGCCCTTGGCGATTCTTGGGAAAAACTGTTTTTT. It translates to CASALGDSWEKLFF.

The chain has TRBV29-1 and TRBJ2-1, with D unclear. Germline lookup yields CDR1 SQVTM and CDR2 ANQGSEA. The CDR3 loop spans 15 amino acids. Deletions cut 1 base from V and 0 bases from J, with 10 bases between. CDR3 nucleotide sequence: TGCAGCGTTGAAGGAGCAGAGAGCTCCTACAATGAGCAGTTCTTC. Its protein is CSVEGAESSYNEQFF.